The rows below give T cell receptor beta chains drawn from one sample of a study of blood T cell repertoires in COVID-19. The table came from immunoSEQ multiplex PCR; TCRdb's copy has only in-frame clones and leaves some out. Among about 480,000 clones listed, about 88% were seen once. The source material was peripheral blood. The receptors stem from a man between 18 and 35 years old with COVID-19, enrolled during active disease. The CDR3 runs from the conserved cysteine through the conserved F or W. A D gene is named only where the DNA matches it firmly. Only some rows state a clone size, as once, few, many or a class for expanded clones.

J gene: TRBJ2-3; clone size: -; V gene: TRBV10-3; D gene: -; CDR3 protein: CAISGNRASTDTQYF; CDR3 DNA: TGTGCCATCAGTGGAAACAGGGCGAGCACAGATACGCAGTATTTT
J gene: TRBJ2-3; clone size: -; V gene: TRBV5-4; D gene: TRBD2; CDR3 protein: CASSSRGTSGGSTDTQYF; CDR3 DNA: TGTGCCAGCAGTTCCCGCGGGACTAGCGGGGGAAGCACAGATACGCAGTATTTT
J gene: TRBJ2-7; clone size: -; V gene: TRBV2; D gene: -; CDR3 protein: CASSVGAYEQYF; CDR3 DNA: TGTGCCAGCAGTGTCGGGGCCTACGAGCAGTACTTC
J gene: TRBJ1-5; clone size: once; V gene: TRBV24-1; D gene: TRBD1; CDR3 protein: CATSDSTGTPNQPQHF; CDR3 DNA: TGTGCCACCAGTGATTCGACAGGGACCCCCAATCAGCCCCAGCATTTT
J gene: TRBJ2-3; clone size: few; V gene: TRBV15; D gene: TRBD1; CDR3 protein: CATSREGTGEDGGFPDTQYF; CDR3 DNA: TGTGCCACCAGCAGAGAAGGGACAGGGGAGGATGGCGGGTTTCCAGATACGCAGTATTTT
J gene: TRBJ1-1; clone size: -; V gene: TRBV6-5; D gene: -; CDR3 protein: CASNQQGHTEAFF; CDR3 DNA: TGTGCCAGCAACCAGCAGGGGCACACTGAAGCTTTCTTT
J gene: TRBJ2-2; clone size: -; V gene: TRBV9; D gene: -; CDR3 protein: CASSVATTNTGELFF; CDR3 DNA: TGTGCCAGCAGCGTAGCGACAACGAACACCGGGGAGCTGTTTTTT
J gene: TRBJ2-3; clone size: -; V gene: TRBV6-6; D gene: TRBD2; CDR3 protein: CASSPAGITDTQYF; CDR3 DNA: TGTGCCAGCAGTCCAGCGGGGATCACAGATACGCAGTATTTT
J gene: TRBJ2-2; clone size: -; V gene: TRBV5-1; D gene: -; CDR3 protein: CATGSLGRSTGELFF; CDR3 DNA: TGCGCCACGGGGAGCCTGGGTCGATCCACCGGGGAGCTGTTTTTT
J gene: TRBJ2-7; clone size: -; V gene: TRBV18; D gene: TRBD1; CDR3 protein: CASSPPETGGYEQYF; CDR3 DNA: TGTGCCAGCTCACCACCCGAGACAGGGGGCTACGAGCAGTACTTC
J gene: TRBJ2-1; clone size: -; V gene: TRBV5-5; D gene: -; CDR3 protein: CASSFSSTASSYNEQFF; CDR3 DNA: TGTGCCAGCAGCTTCAGTAGCACGGCGAGCTCCTACAATGAGCAGTTCTTC
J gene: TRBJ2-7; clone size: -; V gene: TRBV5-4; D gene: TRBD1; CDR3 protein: CASKQRQGANYEQYF; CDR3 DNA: TGTGCCAGCAAACAGCGACAGGGGGCAAACTACGAGCAGTACTTC
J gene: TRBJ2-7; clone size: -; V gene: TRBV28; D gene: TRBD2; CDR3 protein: CASAQLSGRAKEQYF; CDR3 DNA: TGTGCCAGCGCTCAACTTAGCGGGAGGGCTAAGGAGCAGTACTTC
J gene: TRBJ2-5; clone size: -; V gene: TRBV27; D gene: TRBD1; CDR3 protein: CASSLDRGEETQYF; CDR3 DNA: TGTGCCAGCAGTTTGGACAGGGGGGAAGAGACCCAGTACTTC
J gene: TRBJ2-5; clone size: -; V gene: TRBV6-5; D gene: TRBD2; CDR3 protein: CASSYSGLAGETQYF; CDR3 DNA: TGTGCCAGCAGTTACTCGGGACTAGCTGGAGAGACCCAGTACTTC
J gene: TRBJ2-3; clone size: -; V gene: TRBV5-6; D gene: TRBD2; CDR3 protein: CASSLGTSGYTQYF; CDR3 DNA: TGTGCCAGCAGCTTGGGGACTAGCGGGTATACGCAGTATTTT
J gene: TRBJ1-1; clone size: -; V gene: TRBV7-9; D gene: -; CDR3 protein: CASSSETPLRGQNTEAFF; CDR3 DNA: TGTGCCAGCAGCTCGGAAACTCCCCTCAGGGGACAAAACACTGAAGCTTTCTTT
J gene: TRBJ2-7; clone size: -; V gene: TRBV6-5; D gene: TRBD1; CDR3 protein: CASSSVTGFLYEQYF; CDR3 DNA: TGTGCCAGCAGTTCCGTGACAGGGTTCTTGTACGAGCAGTACTTC
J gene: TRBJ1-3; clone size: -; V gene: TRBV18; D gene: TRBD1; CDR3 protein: CASSPGQGAAGNTIYF; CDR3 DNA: TGTGCCAGCTCACCGGGACAGGGGGCCGCTGGAAACACCATATATTTT
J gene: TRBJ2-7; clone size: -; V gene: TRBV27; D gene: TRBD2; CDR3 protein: CASSSTSGTSYEQYF; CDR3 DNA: TGTGCCAGCAGTTCTACTAGCGGGACCTCCTACGAGCAGTACTTC
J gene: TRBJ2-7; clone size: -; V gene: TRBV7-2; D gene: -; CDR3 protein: CASSLEQGWVYEQYF; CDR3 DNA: TGTGCCAGCAGCTTAGAGCAGGGGTGGGTCTACGAGCAGTACTTC
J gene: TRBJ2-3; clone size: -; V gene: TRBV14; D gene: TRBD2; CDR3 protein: CASSSSGYTQYF; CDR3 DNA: TGTGCCAGCAGTTCTAGCGGGTATACGCAGTATTTT
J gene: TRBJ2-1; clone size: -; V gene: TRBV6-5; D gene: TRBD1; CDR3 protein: CASEPGQGANEQFF; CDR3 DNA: TGTGCCAGCGAGCCGGGACAGGGCGCGAATGAGCAGTTCTTC
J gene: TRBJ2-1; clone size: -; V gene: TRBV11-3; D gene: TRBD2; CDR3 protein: CASSFSKGSSGDNEQFF; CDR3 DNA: TGTGCCAGCAGCTTTTCTAAAGGTTCCAGCGGGGACAATGAGCAGTTCTTC
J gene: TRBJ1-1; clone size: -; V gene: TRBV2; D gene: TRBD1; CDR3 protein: CASTQGAMNTEAFF; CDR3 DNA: TGTGCCAGCACTCAGGGGGCGATGAACACTGAAGCTTTCTTT
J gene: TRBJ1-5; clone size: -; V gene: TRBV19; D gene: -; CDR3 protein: CASSMGVQPQHF; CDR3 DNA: TGTGCCAGTAGTATGGGAGTTCAGCCCCAGCATTTT
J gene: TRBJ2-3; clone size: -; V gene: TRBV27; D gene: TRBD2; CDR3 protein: CASSLQASGATDTQYF; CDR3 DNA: TGTGCCAGCAGTTTACAGGCTAGCGGGGCCACAGATACGCAGTATTTT
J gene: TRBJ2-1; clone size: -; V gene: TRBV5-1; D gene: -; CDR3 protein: CASSLAEVSSYNEQFF; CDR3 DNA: TGCGCCAGCAGCTTGGCCGAGGTCAGCTCCTACAATGAGCAGTTCTTC
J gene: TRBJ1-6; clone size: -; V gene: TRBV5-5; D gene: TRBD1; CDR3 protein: CASSRIVGTGNSPLHF; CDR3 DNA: TGTGCCAGCAGCCGGATCGTCGGGACAGGGAATTCACCCCTCCACTTT
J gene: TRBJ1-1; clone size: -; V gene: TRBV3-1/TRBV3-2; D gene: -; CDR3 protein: CASSRGVSSDTEAFF; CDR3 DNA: TGTGCCAGCAGCCGGGGGGTTTCGTCGGACACTGAAGCTTTCTTT
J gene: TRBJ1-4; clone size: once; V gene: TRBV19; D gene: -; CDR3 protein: CASSISRNEKLFF; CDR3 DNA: TGTGCCAGTAGTATTTCCAGAAATGAAAAACTGTTTTTT
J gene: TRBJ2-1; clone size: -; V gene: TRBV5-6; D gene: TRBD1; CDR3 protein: CASSWGRGQNEQFF; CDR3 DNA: TGTGCCAGCAGCTGGGGCAGGGGGCAGAATGAGCAGTTCTTC
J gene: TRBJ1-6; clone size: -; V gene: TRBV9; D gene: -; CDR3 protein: CASSVGQTGNSPLHF; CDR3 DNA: TGTGCCAGCAGCGTTGGTCAGACAGGCAATTCACCCCTCCACTTT
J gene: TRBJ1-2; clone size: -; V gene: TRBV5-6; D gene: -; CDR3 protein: CASSRGGSGYTF; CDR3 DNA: TGTGCCAGTAGCCGGGGAGGGTCGGGCTACACCTTC
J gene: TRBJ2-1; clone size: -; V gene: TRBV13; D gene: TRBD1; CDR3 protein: CASSSGTGSTEQFF; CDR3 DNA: TGTGCCAGCAGCTCGGGGACAGGTTCGACTGAGCAGTTCTTC
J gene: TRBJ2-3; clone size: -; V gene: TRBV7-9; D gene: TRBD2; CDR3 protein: CASKTSGGLRTDTQYF; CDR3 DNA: TGTGCCAGCAAGACTAGCGGGGGCCTACGCACAGATACGCAGTATTTT
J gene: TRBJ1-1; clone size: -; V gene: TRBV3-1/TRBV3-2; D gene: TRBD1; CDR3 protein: CASSPWTGNTEAFF; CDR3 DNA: TGTGCCAGCAGCCCCTGGACAGGGAACACTGAAGCTTTCTTT
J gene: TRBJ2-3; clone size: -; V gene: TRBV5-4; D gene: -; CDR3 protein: CASSTYGEGREDTQYF; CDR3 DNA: TGTGCCAGCAGCACCTACGGAGAGGGAAGGGAAGATACGCAGTATTTT
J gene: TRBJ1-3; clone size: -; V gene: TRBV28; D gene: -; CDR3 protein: CASLSSGNTIYF; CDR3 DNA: TGTGCCAGCCTCAGCTCTGGAAACACCATATATTTT
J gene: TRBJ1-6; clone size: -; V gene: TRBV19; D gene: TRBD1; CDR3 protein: CASSITGGSSPLHF; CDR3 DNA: TGTGCCAGTAGTATCACAGGGGGAAGTTCACCCCTCCACTTT
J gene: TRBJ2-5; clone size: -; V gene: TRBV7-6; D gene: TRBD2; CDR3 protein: CAVREQETQYF; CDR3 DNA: TGTGCCGTGCGGGAGCAAGAGACCCAGTACTTC
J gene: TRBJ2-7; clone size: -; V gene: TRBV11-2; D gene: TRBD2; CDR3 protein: CASSLDKLAGGNYEQYF; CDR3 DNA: TGTGCCAGCAGCTTAGACAAACTAGCGGGAGGGAACTACGAGCAGTACTTC
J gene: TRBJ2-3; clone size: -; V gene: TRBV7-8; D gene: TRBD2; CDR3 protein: CASSYREGRRGDTQYF; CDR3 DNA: TGTGCCAGCAGCTACCGGGAGGGCCGGAGGGGAGATACGCAGTATTTT
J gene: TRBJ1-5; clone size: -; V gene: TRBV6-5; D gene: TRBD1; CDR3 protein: CASSSSRDRYQPQHF; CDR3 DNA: TGTGCCAGCAGCTCCTCCCGGGACAGGTATCAGCCCCAGCATTTT
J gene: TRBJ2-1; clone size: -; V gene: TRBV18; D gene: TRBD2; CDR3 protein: CASSPPSGGAREQFF; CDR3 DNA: TGTGCCAGCTCACCCCCTAGCGGGGGGGCACGGGAGCAGTTCTTC
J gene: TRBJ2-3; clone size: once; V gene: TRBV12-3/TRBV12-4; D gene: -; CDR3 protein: CASSQGADTQYF; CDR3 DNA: TGTGCCAGCAGTCAGGGTGCAGATACGCAGTATTTT
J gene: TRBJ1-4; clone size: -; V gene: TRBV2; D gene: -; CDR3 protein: CASRPRGANNWNEKLFF; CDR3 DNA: TGTGCCAGCCGCCCCCGGGGGGCAAACAACTGGAATGAAAAACTGTTTTTT
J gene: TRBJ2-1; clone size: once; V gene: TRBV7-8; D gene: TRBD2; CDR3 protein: CASSFIGGGYNEQFF; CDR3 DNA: TGTGCCAGCAGCTTTATCGGCGGGGGGTACAATGAGCAGTTCTTC
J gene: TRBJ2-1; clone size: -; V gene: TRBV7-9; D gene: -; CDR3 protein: CASSVSGSSYNEQFF; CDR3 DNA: TGTGCCAGCAGCGTTAGCGGAAGCTCCTACAATGAGCAGTTCTTC
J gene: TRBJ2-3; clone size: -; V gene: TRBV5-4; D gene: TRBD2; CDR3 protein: CASSLVPREEATDTQYF; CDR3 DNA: TGTGCCAGCAGCCTAGTGCCACGGGAGGAGGCCACAGATACGCAGTATTTT
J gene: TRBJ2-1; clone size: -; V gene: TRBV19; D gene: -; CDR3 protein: CASSILGGMYNEQFF; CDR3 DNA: TGTGCCAGTAGTATTTTGGGCGGGATGTACAATGAGCAGTTCTTC
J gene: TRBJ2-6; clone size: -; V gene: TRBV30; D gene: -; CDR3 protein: CAWAGSGANVLTF; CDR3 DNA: TGTGCCTGGGCCGGGTCTGGGGCCAACGTCCTGACTTTC
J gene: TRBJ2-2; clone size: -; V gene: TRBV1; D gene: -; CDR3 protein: CTSSQDRGMTGELFF; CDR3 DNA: TGCACCAGCAGCCAAGATCGGGGTATGACCGGGGAGCTGTTTTTT